These T cell receptor beta chains were read from a single sample in a study of neoadjuvant anti-PD-1 for oral cavity cancer. Assay used: immunoSEQ multiplex PCR; TCRdb lists only in-frame clones, some missing. The sample carries 12,000 to 15,000 clones, 65% to 80% recorded once. The sequences come from PBMCs, collected before nivolumab (anti-PD-1) treatment. The receptor set was obtained from a person aged 35 to 85 with oral cavity squamous cell carcinoma. CDR3s include the opening cysteine and the closing phenylalanine or tryptophan.

v_call | cdr3_length | cdr3_aa
TRBV15 | 15 | CATRDGGADTGELFF
TRBV27 | 17 | CASTPIRGWRVNTEAFF
TRBV2 | 17 | CASLRDRGWADTGELFF
TRBV19 | 12 | CATRTGTLEAFF
TRBV9 | 16 | CASSVEAGANTGELFF
TRBV19 | 16 | CASNNPGSSYNSPLHF
TRBV25-1 | 14 | CASSDATVTYEQYF
TRBV30 | 14 | CAWSRTGVADTQYF
TRBV27 | 15 | CASKTDQGLVGGYTF
TRBV6-5 | 13 | CASSHDRNQPQHF
TRBV6-1 | 13 | CASSEKERAEAFF
TRBV30 | 13 | CAWSRQAGTEAFF
TRBV27 | 14 | CATFNLRGWGEQFF
TRBV28 | 15 | CASSSSGSGTGELFF
TRBV30 | 16 | CAWSASTGLTNYGYTF
TRBV5-6 | 11 | CASSFESEQYF
TRBV19 | 14 | CASSAMDRLETQYF